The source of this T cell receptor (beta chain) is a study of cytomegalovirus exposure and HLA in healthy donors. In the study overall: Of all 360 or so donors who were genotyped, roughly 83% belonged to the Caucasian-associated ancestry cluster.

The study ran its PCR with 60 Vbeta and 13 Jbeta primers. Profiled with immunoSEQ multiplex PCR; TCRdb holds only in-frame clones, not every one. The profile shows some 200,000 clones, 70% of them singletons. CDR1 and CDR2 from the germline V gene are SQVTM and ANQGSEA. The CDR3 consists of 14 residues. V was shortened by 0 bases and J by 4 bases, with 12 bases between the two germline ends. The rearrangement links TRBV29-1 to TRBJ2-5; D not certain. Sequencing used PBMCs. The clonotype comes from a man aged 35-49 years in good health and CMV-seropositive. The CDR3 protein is CSVEDQTLAETQYF. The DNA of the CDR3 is TGCAGCGTTGAAGATCAAACCCTGGCAGAGACCCAGTACTTC.